A single sample is the source of the 17 T cell receptor beta chains below, sequenced in a study of Graves' ophthalmopathy and Graves' hyperthyroidism. RNA transcripts were the template, and TCR beta CDR3 regions were amplified from them. An initial RT-PCR round employing HTBI primers preceded a second-round multiplex PCR. TCRdb re-called the multiplex PCR reads with MiXCR, one entry per CDR3 protein. Among around 1,200,000 distinct CDR3 sequences listed, 36% were seen once. The specimen sequenced was peripheral blood or thyroid tissue (not recorded which). These receptors originate from an adult man with Graves' hyperthyroidism.

This clonotype has ten or more counts. The rearrangement links TRBV27 to TRBJ1-2; TRBD1 might be the D (6 bases). CDR3 length: 14 residues. CDR1 is MNHEY and CDR2 is SMNVEV in the germline V gene (reference sequence). The V gene lost 2 bases and the J gene lost 6 bases, with 13 bases spanning the gap. The CDR3 sequence: CASSLLGARDGYTF. CDR3 sequence (DNA): TGTGCCAGCAGTTTACTGGGGGCGAGGGATGGCTACACCTTC.

The table lists this clonotype with a few counts. V is TRBV5-6 and J is TRBJ2-6; D perhaps matches TRBD1 (6 bases). The V gene's germline CDR1 is SGHDT and CDR2 YYEEEE. Trimming stripped 4 bases from V and 4 bases from J, with 12 bases between. The length of the CDR3 is 15 residues. CDR3 sequence reads: CASSETGPGANVLTF. The CDR3 nucleotides are TGTGCCAGCAGCGAAACAGGGCCAGGGGCCAACGTCCTGACTTTC.

The sample holds one count of this clonotype. The rearrangement links TRBV12-3 or TRBV12-4 to TRBJ1-3; D not certain. The CDR3 is 14 amino acids. The V end was cut by 7 bases, the J end by 3 bases, with 13 bases between. The CDR3 protein is CASTRRFLGNTIYF. CDR3 DNA: TGTGCCAGCACCCGACGCTTTCTTGGAAACACCATATATTTT.

This clonotype was detected many times. V is TRBV2 and J is TRBJ2-7; maybe TRBD2 (5 bases). The CDR3 covers 11 residues. Germline V gene sequence: CDR1 SNHLY, CDR2 FYNNEI. Trimming pared 7 bases from V and 7 bases from J, leaving 11 bases between. The CDR3 here is CASIAWEEQYF. The DNA for the CDR3 is TGTGCCAGCATCGCGTGGGAGGAGCAGTACTTC.

This clonotype was counted only a few times. The chain has TRBV9 and TRBJ2-5; TRBD2 might be the D (5 bases). V lost 3 bases and J lost 9, with 21 bases in between. CDR3 size: 15 residues. CDR1 is SGDLS, CDR2 YYNGEE, per germline. DNA of the CDR3: TGTGCCAGCAGCGCCCACGGGGAGCAGGATCAGCCCCAGTACTTC. This translates into CASSAHGEQDQPQYF.

The chain uses TRBV11-2 and TRBJ2-7; TRBD1 might be the D (5 bases). This CDR3 region has 15 residues. The V end lost 0 bases, the J end lost 3 bases, and 12 bases lay between the germline ends. Germline V gene sequence: CDR1 SGHAT, CDR2 FQNNGV. Here the CDR3 reads CASSLEETAHYEQYF. Here the CDR3 DNA reads TGTGCCAGCAGCTTAGAGGAGACAGCCCACTACGAGCAGTACTTC.

This sequence joins TRBV29-1 and TRBJ2-2, with no clear D. Germline values: CDR1 SQVTM, CDR2 ANQGSEA. The CDR3 is 12 residues long. Trimming pared 8 bases from V and 4 bases from J, leaving 11 bases between. In DNA, the CDR3 is TGCAGCCAAGAATGGAGCACCGGGGAGCTGTTTTTT. The encoded protein is CSQEWSTGELFF.

The chain employs TRBV6-5 and TRBJ1-2; maybe TRBD1 (5 bases). Trimming removed 7 bases at V and 1 base at J, with 13 bases between. The CDR3 runs 14 residues. The germline gives CDR1 MNHEY, CDR2 SVGAGI. In nucleotides, the CDR3 is TGTGCCAGCACCTCCACGACAGTTAACTATGGCTACACCTTC. Its translation: CASTSTTVNYGYTF.

The CDR3 is CASSQVGGFEAFF. As DNA, the CDR3 is TGTGCCAGCAGCCAAGTAGGGGGGTTTGAAGCTTTCTTT. This rearrangement joins TRBV10-3 to TRBJ1-1, with TRBD1 as a possible D gene (6 bases). The CDR3 runs 13 residues. With 10 bases removed from V and 7 bases from J, the gap between germline ends came to 19 bases. CDR1 and CDR2 from the germline V gene are ENHRY and SYGVKD.

The chain joins TRBV7-9 to TRBJ1-2; 7 positions agree with TRBD1. This CDR3 region has 15 residues. From germline, CDR1 is SEHNR and CDR2 FQNEAQ (reference sequence). V gave up 5 bases and J gave up 5 bases; unmatched junction bases: 11. CDR3 nucleotides: TGTGCCAGCAGCCTTTACGACAGGGCAGGATATGGCTACACCTTC. Its protein is CASSLYDRAGYGYTF.

V is TRBV4-1 and J is TRBJ1-5, with 9 positions matching TRBD1. V trimming: 3 bases; J trimming: 5 bases; junction bases outside the gene matches: 5. In germline, CDR1 is MGHRA, CDR2 YSYEKL. The CDR3 is made up of 15 amino acids. Here the CDR3 reads CASSHETGGDQPQHF. In nucleotides, the CDR3 is TGCGCCAGCAGCCATGAGACAGGGGGAGATCAGCCCCAGCATTTT.

V usage is TRBV7-2 and J usage is TRBJ1-1; TRBD1 matches at 9 bases. V lost 4 bases and J lost 3; bases outside the gene matches: 9. Germline CDR1 and CDR2: SGHTA and FQGNSA. This CDR3 is built from 16 residues. CDR3: CASSSRDREGYTEAFF. In nucleotides, the CDR3 is TGTGCCAGCAGCTCCCGGGACAGGGAAGGGTACACTGAAGCTTTCTTT.

The chain is built from TRBV29-1 and TRBJ2-5, with TRBD2 identical over 7 bases. J lost 4 bases, V lost 2 bases, and 7 bases had no gene match. In germline, CDR1 is SQVTM, CDR2 ANQGSEA. This CDR3 has 14 amino acids. The CDR3 DNA is TGCAGCGTTGAATTCGGGGGGTCCGTAGAGACCCAGTACTTC. Translated: CSVEFGGSVETQYF.

This clonotype showed up many times. This chain uses TRBV5-8 with TRBJ2-7; D might be TRBD1 (6 bases). CDR3 size: 13 residues. Deletions cut 0 bases from V and 5 bases from J, with 9 bases between. Germline CDR1 is SGHTS and CDR2 is YDEGEE. DNA for the CDR3: TGTGCCAGCAGCTTGGGCAGGGGCGACGAGCAGTACTTC. It translates to CASSLGRGDEQYF.

This clonotype was seen repeatedly, ten times or more. V and J are TRBV5-5 and TRBJ1-2; D is ambiguous. Trimming stripped 5 bases from V and 4 bases from J, with 12 bases between. Germline V gene lookup returns CDR1 SGHKS and CDR2 YYEKEE (reference sequence). This CDR3 spans 13 amino acids. The CDR3 here is CASSTDGSYGYTF. Written as DNA, the CDR3 is TGTGCCAGCAGTACGGACGGGAGCTATGGCTACACCTTC.

In its sample, this clonotype was seen a few times. The CDR3 is CASSSRGRNEQYF. CDR3 nucleotide sequence: TGTGCCAGCAGCTCCAGGGGCAGGAACGAGCAGTACTTC. The V call is TRBV7-2, the J call TRBJ2-7; TRBD1 might be the D (6 bases). This CDR3 comprises 13 residues. CDR1 SGHTA and CDR2 FQGNSA come from the germline V gene. Trimming pared 4 bases from V and 5 bases from J, leaving 12 bases between.

This sequence joins TRBV7-2 and TRBJ2-7, with TRBD2 identical over 12 bases. V shed 5 bases, J shed 4 bases, and the junction held 21 bases outside the gene matches. This CDR3 region has 20 residues. CDR1 and CDR2 (germline): SGHTA, FQGNSA. The CDR3 DNA is TGTGCCAGCAGCGTAGGGGAGGGCAGGGCCAGACTAGCGGGAGTATACGAGCAGTACTTC. Its protein product is CASSVGEGRARLAGVYEQYF.